This T cell receptor beta chain is from a study of shared clonotypes between healthy human individuals (dated by TCRdb to 2020 to 2021). About the investigation overall: Three men and a couple of women, aged 18 to 49 years, made up the cohort. To increase sequencing depth and limit assay-specific biases, TCR repertoire library preparation and sequencing were carried out by different laboratories using diverse techniques. For each donor, CD4 naive and CD4 memory were each run on three plates, CD8 naive on two plates, and CD8 memory on one plate. Between about 0.94 and 8.9 billion PBMCs per donor were obtained by leukapheresis. To estimate repertoire size and how much clonotypes are shared between individuals, the study performed deep sequencing of blood TCR repertoires from about five healthy adults.

TCR CDR3 regions were amplified from genomic DNA by multiplex PCR using the deep immunoSEQ assay. Genomic DNA extracted from each cell subset was distributed evenly over all wells of several immunoSEQ 96-well plates, and each plate served as one replicate. Each replicate PCR for sorted subsets received roughly 0.2 ug genomic DNA, equal to 30,000 or so T cell genomes. The purified libraries were quantified using a Qubit 3.0 fluorometer, sized with a Bioanalyzer 2100, and then quantified again using the KAPA Library Quantification kit. Every immunoSEQ 96-well plate was sequenced on a dedicated single-read 150-cycle Illumina NextSeq 550 flow cell. The published analysis was carried out like this. The immunoSEQ output contained only junctional sequences without quality scores, so filtering could not match that applied to full-length reads. Sequences were annotated with PyIR, a Python wrapper for IgBLAST v1.9, and V/J genes and CDR3 were assigned using IMGT germline references. Reads were filtered out if the reads had weak V/J assignments (E-value above 1e-6), no CDR3, stop codons, out-of-frame junctions, or ambiguous translated residues. V3J clonotypes were defined by identical inferred V gene, J gene, and CDR3 amino acid sequence. The percentage overlap between two repertoires was calculated by dividing the number of shared unique clonotypes by the size of the smaller repertoire. Three approaches were used to assess repertoire richness: RTK rarefaction, the Chao1 estimator, and Recon v2.1 estimates of unobserved clonotypes. OLGA was used to compute generation probabilities for all TCRbeta clonotypes that the gDNA method yielded from a handful of donors. Sourced from immuneACCESS, this table was stored by TCRdb with only in-frame sequences that have V and J called. A share of the clones is absent; for the studies checked, an unresolved V gene accounts for under half, and the remainder has no known explanation. V and J calls and clone size are those listed in that table; D and trimming were worked out from the DNA. The sample profile shows 2.3 million or so clones; 85% to 95% of them were found once. The ten largest clones add up to 0.39% of the sample.

Overall results and qualifications from the work: Higher generation probabilities were observed for clonotypes shared by all four sorted-subset donors than for non-shared clonotypes. Sampling was restricted to blood, and TCR repertoires in tissue are likely to differ from TCR repertoires in blood. Naive subsets generally had larger estimated clonotype richness than memory subsets. The genetic and exposure-history diversity represented was limited by the small number of donors. Pairwise subsampling led to the expectation that sequencing depth would affect the degree of clonotype sharing among donors. When a few donors were compared, the shared fraction of clonotypes was about 5.5% for naive CD4, around 3.5% for naive CD8, 2% to 2.5% for memory CD4, and less than 0.5% for memory CD8. Rarefaction of sorted-subset datasets indicated incomplete sequencing despite the large sequencing depth.

The V and J ends are trimmed by 3 bases and 3 bases, leaving 8 bases between them. CDR1 and CDR2 (SGHTA, FQGTGA) derive from the germline V gene. Its CDR3 holds 14 amino acids, cysteine through phenylalanine. CDR3 DNA only is kept here, 42 bases in frame from base 1. The donors were healthy, HIV-negative adults with no recently reported acute infections or vaccinations. All donors were Caucasian adults living in Nashville, Tennessee, USA. Magnetic negative selection was used to enrich CD4+ T cells, after which naive cells were positively selected on CD45RA and the negative fraction became the memory subset. Blood was collected by leukapheresis, and PBMCs were isolated by Ficoll-Histopaque density gradient centrifugation and then cryopreserved in liquid nitrogen vapor phase. Analytical flow cytometry was used to check the purity and quantity of each magnetically sorted T cell population. Genomic DNA was isolated from each sorted fraction and quantified by UV absorbance on a Nanodrop 2000c.

A remark on this clone: Its target antigen remains unknown. No base-level quality is on record; no much larger clone is a single base apart.

Sequencing was done on a sample of naive CD4+ T cells from PBMCs. What this sample's cell subset or site label stands for: CD45RA+ positively selected. The chain is made from TRBV7-3 and TRBJ2-2; confidence is insufficient to name the D gene. The sequence came from a man younger than 30 in good health. Some clones in this sample may be carry-over from other donors' samples. At the DNA level, the sequence is TGTGCCAGCAGCTTTCGTGACCACACCGGGGAGCTGTTTTTT. Translated, it gives CASSFRDHTGELFF.